Following are 24 T cell receptor beta chains from one sample sequenced in a study of cytomegalovirus exposure and HLA in healthy donors. PCR was performed using 60 Vbeta and 13 Jbeta primers. The table came from immunoSEQ multiplex PCR; TCRdb's copy has only in-frame clones and leaves some out. The sample gives some 140,000 clones, over 70% of which show up once; approximately 0.9% is in the top ten. The sample taken for sequencing was PBMCs. The receptors were gathered from a man aged 18 to 35 in good health and CMV-seronegative.

The chain joins TRBV18 to TRBJ2-2, with 7 nucleotides matching TRBD1. The CDR3 is 17 residues long. V was pared by 3 bases and J by 3 bases, with 10 bases of the junction left unmatched. Germline loops: CDR1 KGHSH, CDR2 LQKENI. The CDR3 reads CASSPPSRGPDTGELFF. The DNA of the CDR3 is TGTGCCAGCTCACCCCCGTCTAGGGGGCCCGACACCGGGGAGCTGTTTTTT.

The gene calls are TRBV5-4 and TRBJ2-3, with 8 bases lining up with TRBD1. The CDR3 consists of 15 residues. The V gene end was trimmed by 4 bases and the J gene end by 2 bases; junction bases not matched to a gene: 6. Germline assignment: CDR1 SGHNT and CDR2 YYREEE (reference sequence). CDR3 region: CASSSRTGPTDTQYF. The CDR3 DNA is TGTGCCAGCAGCAGTCGGACAGGGCCCACAGATACGCAGTATTTT.

V and J are TRBV7-6 and TRBJ2-3; TRBD2 matches at 8 bases. CDR1 and CDR2 from the germline V gene are SGHVS and FNYEAQ. The CDR3 extends over 15 amino acids. J lost 7 bases, V lost 5 bases, and 11 bases had no gene match. The CDR3 nucleotides read TGTGCCAGCAGCCCGATAGCGGGGCAGGGGAATACGCAGTATTTT. Its translation: CASSPIAGQGNTQYF.

V and J are TRBV30 and TRBJ2-3; weak D call: TRBD2 (6 bases). This CDR3 comprises 16 residues. Trimming left V 2 bases short and J 2 bases short, with 17 bases between. Germline CDR1 and CDR2: GTSNPN and SVGIG (reference sequence). The CDR3 loop reads CAWSSGLSPFTDTQYF. As DNA, the CDR3 is TGTGCCTGGAGTTCGGGACTGTCCCCTTTCACAGATACGCAGTATTTT.

The V gene is TRBV2, the J gene TRBJ1-4; TRBD1 is a possible D gene (6 bases). V dropped 8 bases and J dropped 4 bases, with 20 bases sitting between them. The germline gives CDR1 SNHLY, CDR2 FYNNEI. CDR3 length: 16 residues. CDR3 residues: CASGGGRGGGNEKLFF. CDR3 DNA sequence: TGTGCCAGCGGGGGGGGGCGGGGGGGTGGTAATGAAAAACTGTTTTTT.

The V gene is TRBV28, the J gene TRBJ2-5, with TRBD1 as a possible D gene (7 bases). The DNA end is a closer match to TRBJ2-7, so the J assignment may be wrong. The CDR3 has 14 amino acids. Germline V CDR1 and CDR2: MDHEN, SYDVKM. The CDR3 DNA is TGTGCCAGCAGTTTAGGAGGGGGCCATTACGAGCAGTACTTC. Translation gives CASSLGGGHYEQYF.

This clone was counted a few times. The rearrangement uses TRBV7-2 and TRBJ2-5, with 10 bases lining up with TRBD2. V gave up 0 bases and J gave up 5 bases; unmatched junction bases: 6. From germline, CDR1 is SGHTA and CDR2 FQGNSA. This CDR3 region has 16 residues. CDR3 in DNA: TGTGCCAGCAGCTTAGCGCTAGCGGGGGCGAAGGAGACCCAGTACTTC. Translation: CASSLALAGAKETQYF.

In this sample, this clone turned up a few times. J is TRBJ1-2 and V is TRBV6-6; perhaps TRBD1 as D (6 bases). The CDR3 spans 14 residues. The V and J ends lost 4 bases and 5 bases respectively, with 14 bases between them. The germline CDR1 and CDR2 sequences are MNHNY and SVGAGI (reference sequence). The DNA for the CDR3 is TGTGCCAGCAGTTCGACACAGGGTGGTTATGGCTACACCTTC. Its translation is CASSSTQGGYGYTF.

The chain employs TRBV10-1 and TRBJ2-1; possible D gene TRBD1, 6 bases. V dropped 4 bases and J dropped 6 bases, with 10 bases sitting between them. Germline values: CDR1 WNHNN, CDR2 SYGVQD (reference sequence). The length of the CDR3 is 13 residues. Here the CDR3 reads CASSVVGGNEQFF. The CDR3 DNA follows: TGCGCCAGCAGTGTCGTAGGGGGCAATGAGCAGTTCTTC.

V usage is TRBV9 and J usage is TRBJ2-3; 8 bases agree with TRBD1. In germline, CDR1 is SGDLS, CDR2 YYNGEE. This CDR3 contains 16 residues. V was clipped by 3 bases and J by 1 base; unmatched bases: 7. CDR3 coding DNA: TGTGCCAGCAGCGGCCGGACAGGGATTGGCACAGATACGCAGTATTTT. It translates to CASSGRTGIGTDTQYF. The variable domain in full, with the rest retrieved from reference TRBV9 and TRBJ2-3, is DSGVTQTPKHLITATGQRVTLRCSPRSGDLSVYWYQQSLDQGLQFLIQYYNGEERAKGNILERFSAQQFPDLHSELNLSSLELGDSALYFCASSGRTGIGTDTQYFGPGTRLTVL.

This clone has only a few counts. The chain is built from TRBV10-3 and TRBJ1-1; a weak D match, TRBD1 (5 bases). Trimming pared 7 bases from V and 1 base from J, leaving 13 bases between. CDR1 ENHRY and CDR2 SYGVKD come from the germline V gene. The CDR3 contains 14 residues. The CDR3 region is CAIKNPDKNTEAFF. CDR3 DNA sequence: TGTGCCATCAAGAACCCGGACAAGAACACTGAAGCTTTCTTT.

The chain uses TRBV6-5 and TRBJ1-2, with D possibly TRBD1 on 5 matching bases. Germline CDR1 reads MNHEY; CDR2 reads SVGAGI. Trimming left V 0 bases short and J 5 bases short, with 10 bases between. This CDR3 is 14 amino acids long. In DNA form, the CDR3 reads TGTGCCAGCAGTTACTCGGGGGGAGGTTATGGCTACACCTTC. This sequence encodes CASSYSGGGYGYTF.

The chain recombines TRBV5-6 with TRBJ2-7, with D possibly being TRBD1 (6 bases). Trimming left V 0 bases short and J 7 bases short, with 20 bases between. CDR1 is SGHDT, CDR2 YYEEEE, per germline. The CDR3 extends over 16 amino acids. CDR3 amino acids: CASSLARRTETGEQYF. CDR3 bases: TGTGCCAGCAGCTTGGCTCGGAGGACAGAAACGGGGGAGCAGTACTTC. Combining the CDR3 with reference TRBV5-6 and TRBJ2-7 gives the whole variable domain DAGVTQSPTHLIKTRGQQVTLRCSPKSGHDTVSWYQQALGQGPQFIFQYYEEEERQRGNFPDRFSGHQFPNYSSELNVNALLLGDSALYLCASSLARRTETGEQYFGPGTRLTVT.

V gene TRBV25-1 combines with J gene TRBJ1-4, with TRBD1 as a possible D gene (5 bases). The CDR3 consists of 15 residues. Trimming left V 1 base short and J 2 bases short, with 8 bases between. Germline V gene sequence: CDR1 MGHDK, CDR2 SYGVNS. The CDR3 sequence: CASSEWGGTNEKLFF. In nucleotides, the CDR3 is TGTGCCAGCAGTGAATGGGGGGGGACTAATGAAAAACTGTTTTTT.

The chain links TRBV7-3 to TRBJ1-6; unclear D gene. Per the germline V gene, CDR1 is SGHTA and CDR2 is FQGTGA. The CDR3 has 14 residues. Between the trimmed V and J ends, which lost 2 bases and 7 bases, there was a span of 9 bases. CDR3 loop: CASSLRGVNSPLHF. As DNA, the CDR3 is TGTGCCAGCAGCTTACGCGGGGTGAATTCACCCCTCCACTTT.

This chain joins TRBV6-5 and TRBJ1-2; 8 bases are shared with TRBD1. The germline gives CDR1 MNHEY, CDR2 SVGAGI. V shed 8 bases and J 4 bases; nucleotides not matched to a gene: 9. The CDR3 has 14 residues. The CDR3 reads CASRATGAVYGYTF. DNA for the CDR3: TGTGCCAGCCGAGCGACAGGGGCGGTCTATGGCTACACCTTC.

The V call is TRBV18, the J call TRBJ1-6; TRBD1 matches 7 bases. This CDR3 comprises 15 residues. V lost 1 base and J lost 7; bases outside the gene matches: 4. CDR1 is KGHSH, CDR2 LQKENI, per germline. Here the CDR3 reads CASSPLGQLNSPLHF. In DNA, the CDR3 is TGTGCCAGCTCACCACTGGGACAGCTCAATTCACCCCTCCACTTT.

The V and J genes are TRBV27 and TRBJ2-1; 8 nucleotides agree with TRBD1. Germline CDR1 is MNHEY and CDR2 is SMNVEV (reference sequence). This CDR3 comprises 15 residues. V lost 6 bases and J lost 8; bases outside the gene matches: 12. CDR3 DNA: TGTGCCAGCAGCCCCGAAGGAGGGACAGGCGATGAGCAGTTCTTC. Its translation: CASSPEGGTGDEQFF.

The chain has TRBV7-9 and TRBJ1-1, with D perhaps matching TRBD1 (6 bases). Trimming removed 1 base at V and 0 bases at J, with 9 bases between. The V gene's germline CDR1 is SEHNR and CDR2 FQNEAQ (reference sequence). The CDR3 runs 15 residues. The CDR3 DNA sequence: TGTGCCAGCAGCTTAGATCAGGGGTTGAACACTGAAGCTTTCTTT. Protein sequence: CASSLDQGLNTEAFF.

This rearrangement joins TRBV7-6 to TRBJ2-1; tentative D call: TRBD2 (5 bases). This CDR3 region has 14 residues. Germline CDR1 and CDR2: SGHVS and FNYEAQ. V lost 1 base and J lost 8, with 12 bases in between. CDR3 sequence reads: CASSLVRGQDEQFF. As DNA, the CDR3 is TGTGCCAGCAGCTTAGTAAGAGGGCAGGATGAGCAGTTCTTC.

The gene calls are TRBV29-1 and TRBJ2-2; D unresolved. The V and J ends lost 1 base and 5 bases respectively, with 11 bases between them. The CDR3 has 14 residues. Per germline, CDR1 SQVTM and CDR2 ANQGSEA. CDR3 protein: CSVEGLAPTGELFF. The CDR3 coding sequence is TGCAGCGTTGAAGGTTTGGCTCCTACCGGGGAGCTGTTTTTT.

This clone was counted a few times. The chain couples TRBV13 to TRBJ1-1; the match to TRBD1 covers 9 bases. Germline V lookup: CDR1 PRHDT, CDR2 FYEKMQ (reference sequence). The CDR3 spans 13 residues. Losses at the gene ends were 4 bases for V and 10 bases for J; bases not matched to a gene: 7. The CDR3 protein is CASSSGQGRRAFF. The CDR3, as DNA: TGTGCCAGCAGCTCCGGACAGGGGAGAAGAGCTTTCTTT.

This clone was detected a few times. The chain links TRBV6-5 to TRBJ1-1; no definite D call. Between the trimmed V and J ends, which lost 5 bases and 0 bases, there was a span of 7 bases. The CDR3 length is 13 residues. The germline V gene encodes CDR1 MNHEY and CDR2 SVGAGI. The CDR3 bases are TGTGCCAGCAGTGTCGGGGTGAACACTGAAGCTTTCTTT. Its protein product is CASSVGVNTEAFF.

This chain connects TRBV5-4 to TRBJ2-7, with 7 bases matching TRBD1. V was pared by 4 bases and J by 3 bases, with 7 bases of the junction left unmatched. The CDR3 length is 14 residues. CDR1 SGHNT and CDR2 YYREEE come from the germline V gene (reference sequence). The CDR3 here is CASSPEPGGYEQYF. As DNA, the CDR3 is TGTGCCAGCAGCCCGGAGCCAGGGGGCTACGAGCAGTACTTC. Drawing the rest from reference TRBV5-4 and TRBJ2-7, the complete variable domain is ETGVTQSPTHLIKTRGQQVTLRCSSQSGHNTVSWYQQALGQGPQFIFQYYREEENGRGNFPPRFSGLQFPNYSSELNVNALELDDSALYLCASSPEPGGYEQYFGPGTRLTVT.